Listed here are 30 T cell receptor beta chains from one sample, sequenced in a study of blood T cell repertoires in COVID-19. Sequencing was performed with immunoSEQ multiplex PCR; in TCRdb, only in-frame clones are kept and a portion is missing. The table has hundreds of thousands of clones, about 87% seen once; the top ten hold about 8.9%. Sequenced material: PBMCs or T cells enriched from blood (not recorded which). The receptor source for this set is a young woman who had recovered from COVID-19.

This chain links TRBV18 with TRBJ1-2; TRBD1 is a possible D gene (6 bases). CDR1 is KGHSH, CDR2 LQKENI, per germline. Deletions cut 1 base from V and 4 bases from J, with 13 bases between. This CDR3 comprises 15 residues. The CDR3 DNA is TGTGCCAGCTCACCACTGGAAGGGGGGGGCTATGGCTACACCTTC. It codes for CASSPLEGGGYGYTF. The variable domain in full, with the rest retrieved from reference TRBV18 and TRBJ1-2, is NAGVMQNPRHLVRRRGQEARLRCSPMKGHSHVYWYRQLPEEGLKFMVYLQKENIIDESGMPKERFSAEFPKEGPSILRIQQVVRGDSAAYFCASSPLEGGGYGYTFGSGTRLTVV.

V gene TRBV5-1 combines with J gene TRBJ2-1; 13 nucleotides agree with TRBD2. CDR1 SGHRS and CDR2 YFSETQ come from the germline V gene. J was trimmed by 5 bases and V by 3 bases; bases with no gene match: 8. The CDR3 spans 17 residues. The CDR3 bases are TGCGCCAGCAGCTCAGTTGGGACTAGCGGGGTAAACAATGAGCAGTTCTTC. This codes for CASSSVGTSGVNNEQFF.

V gene TRBV11-3 combines with J gene TRBJ2-3; TRBD1 agrees at 8 bases. Germline CDR1 and CDR2: SGHNT and YENEEA. V was clipped by 1 base and J by 3 bases; unmatched bases: 6. The CDR3 covers 16 residues. CDR3 protein: CASSLGPGQGTDTQYF. The DNA for the CDR3 is TGTGCCAGCAGCTTAGGGCCCGGACAGGGAACAGATACGCAGTATTTT.

The chain is built from TRBV9 and TRBJ1-1; TRBD1 matches 10 bases. Trimming took 2 bases from V and 6 from J; bases not matched to a gene: 10. Germline values: CDR1 SGDLS, CDR2 YYNGEE. The CDR3 has 16 amino acids. The CDR3 nucleotides are TGTGCCAGCAGCGTCAGCCGGGACAGGGGTGGCGCTGAAGCTTTCTTT. It encodes CASSVSRDRGGAEAFF.

The chain is built from TRBV28 and TRBJ2-5; possibly TRBD1 for D (5 bases). The CDR3 consists of 15 residues. The ends were cut back, 6 bases at V and 0 bases at J, with 14 bases in the middle. Germline values: CDR1 MDHEN, CDR2 SYDVKM. DNA of the CDR3: TGTGCCAGCAGGGGAAATAGGGGATACCAAGAGACCCAGTACTTC. The encoded protein is CASRGNRGYQETQYF.

The chain recombines TRBV4-3 with TRBJ2-1; TRBD1 aligns across 11 bases. The CDR3 has 13 residues. Germline assignment: CDR1 LGHNA and CDR2 YSLEER. V was pared by 4 bases and J by 11 bases, with 4 bases of the junction left unmatched. CDR3 region: CASSPGQGGKQFF. DNA for the CDR3: TGCGCCAGCAGCCCGGGACAGGGGGGTAAGCAGTTCTTC.

The chain carries TRBV6-5 and TRBJ2-7, with a possible D match to TRBD2 (5 bases). Germline assignment: CDR1 MNHEY and CDR2 SVGAGI. The CDR3 loop spans 15 amino acids. V lost 6 bases, J lost 3 bases, and 18 bases lay in between. For the CDR3, the DNA is TGTGCCAGCAGGAGAGGACGGAGGACCGACTACGAGCAGTACTTC. As protein: CASRRGRRTDYEQYF.

CDR3 nucleotide sequence: TGCGCCAGCAGTCAGCCCCCAAACCCCATCGGACAGCCTGGGACCTCTTATTACTATGGCTACACCTTC. Its translation is CASSQPPNPIGQPGTSYYYGYTF. J is TRBJ1-2 and V is TRBV23-1, with a weak D call TRBD1 (6 bases). TRBV23-1 is given ORF status, its function remaining uncertain. Between the trimmed V and J ends, which lost 3 bases and 3 bases, there was a span of 38 bases. The CDR3 covers 23 residues.

This CDR3 is CASSSSGVATDTQYF. In DNA, the CDR3 is TGCGCCAGCAGCTCTTCAGGGGTAGCGACAGATACGCAGTATTTT. The chain combines TRBV5-1 with TRBJ2-3; the D gene is possibly TRBD1 (6 bases). The CDR3 is made up of 15 amino acids. Trimming left V 3 bases short and J 3 bases short, with 14 bases between. Germline lookup yields CDR1 SGHRS and CDR2 YFSETQ.

The V and J genes are TRBV6-1 and TRBJ1-5, with 7 bases that match TRBD1. This CDR3 region has 16 residues. Germline V gives CDR1 MNHNS, CDR2 SASEGT. V shed 4 bases, J shed 4 bases, and the junction held 10 bases outside the gene matches. CDR3 loop: CASSGPTGIRNQPQHF. For the CDR3, the DNA is TGTGCCAGCAGTGGACCGACAGGGATCAGGAATCAGCCCCAGCATTTT.

This clone has only a few counts. The rearrangement joins TRBV2 to TRBJ2-1; 9 positions agree with TRBD2. V lost 7 bases to trimming and J lost 7 bases; unmatched junction nucleotides: 14. The CDR3 contains 16 residues. The V gene's germline CDR1 is SNHLY and CDR2 FYNNEI. The chain's CDR3 is CASIKSRGGAFNEQFF. Written as DNA, the CDR3 is TGTGCCAGCATAAAAAGCCGCGGGGGGGCATTTAATGAGCAGTTCTTC.

This chain links TRBV19 with TRBJ2-7, with D unresolved. The V gene's germline CDR1 is LNHDA and CDR2 SQIVND (reference sequence). V lost 5 bases and J 5 bases, leaving 25 bases between the germline ends. The CDR3 length is 17 residues. The CDR3 DNA sequence: TGTGCCAGTAGTCTACCCAAAAGCCGAAGTACGGTTCACGAGCAGTACTTC. Protein: CASSLPKSRSTVHEQYF.

The V and J genes are TRBV5-1 and TRBJ2-7; weak D call: TRBD1 (7 bases). The CDR3 consists of 13 residues. Germline V gene data show CDR1 as SGHRS and CDR2 as YFSETQ. V was shortened by 3 bases and J by 7 bases, with 14 bases between the two germline ends. CDR3 sequence (DNA): TGCGCCAGCAGCTCCGAGGGGGCGGGGGAGCAGTACTTC. Protein product: CASSSEGAGEQYF.

The chain employs TRBV18 and TRBJ1-1; D uncertain. The CDR3 length is 15 residues. Germline-derived CDR1 and CDR2 are KGHSH and LQKENI. With 3 bases removed from V and 1 base from J, the gap between germline ends came to 12 bases. The CDR3 sequence: CASSPIVTRNTEAFF. The CDR3 DNA is TGTGCCAGCTCACCCATTGTGACAAGGAACACTGAAGCTTTCTTT.

The J gene is TRBJ1-2, the V gene TRBV3-1 (or the pseudogene TRBV3-2); TRBD1 matches 7 bases. Germline V gene lookup returns CDR1 LGHDT and CDR2 YNNKEL (reference sequence). The CDR3 length is 14 residues. The ends lost 3 bases at V and 4 bases at J; junction bases unmatched: 5. The chain's CDR3 is CASSQGTAAYGYTF. In DNA, the CDR3 is TGTGCCAGCAGCCAGGGGACAGCCGCCTATGGCTACACCTTC.

In this sample, this clone turned up a few times. The same CDR3 can be traced to other DNA sequences in this sample. The chain's CDR3 is CASSVGGQNTEAFF. CDR3 coding DNA: TGTGCCAGCAGCGTAGGGGGGCAGAACACTGAAGCTTTCTTT. V and J are TRBV9 and TRBJ1-1, with D possibly TRBD1 on 6 matching bases. Trimming cost V 0 bases and J 1 base, with 7 bases left between them. This CDR3 is 14 amino acids long. CDR1 is SGDLS and CDR2 is YYNGEE in the germline V gene.

This sequence joins TRBV6-5 and TRBJ1-2; D uncertain. V was trimmed by 7 bases and J by 4 bases, leaving 13 bases between them. CDR3 size: 13 residues. The V gene's germline CDR1 is MNHEY and CDR2 SVGAGI. CDR3 in amino acids: CASTIDISYGYTF. The CDR3, as DNA: TGTGCCAGCACCATAGACATCTCCTATGGCTACACCTTC.

This clone was found a few times. The chain links TRBV7-9 to TRBJ2-7, with a possible D match to TRBD2 (6 bases). The CDR3 runs 12 residues. The V gene lost 5 bases and the J gene lost 9 bases, with 14 bases spanning the gap. Germline-derived CDR1 and CDR2 are SEHNR and FQNEAQ (reference sequence). This CDR3 is CASSPGSQMQYF. CDR3 bases: TGTGCCAGCAGCCCCGGGAGTCAGATGCAGTACTTC.

This clone was observed once. The chain uses TRBV9 and TRBJ1-2; TRBD1 matches 7 bases. Germline CDR1 reads SGDLS; CDR2 reads YYNGEE. The CDR3 is 14 residues long. The trim removed 0 bases at V and 8 bases at J, leaving 7 bases unmatched. CDR3 sequence (DNA): TGTGCCAGCAGCGTAGCTCGGGACAGAGGCGGCTACACCTTC. Amino acids: CASSVARDRGGYTF.

V is TRBV7-2 and J is TRBJ1-5; no clear D gene. Trimming took 1 base from V and 4 from J, leaving 14 bases between them. There are 16 residues in the CDR3. The germline gives CDR1 SGHTA, CDR2 FQGNSA. CDR3 in DNA: TGTGCCAGCAGCTTAGTAGGAGGCGGGCCAAATCAGCCCCAGCATTTT. This codes for CASSLVGGGPNQPQHF.

The V gene is TRBV2, the J gene TRBJ2-7; D perhaps matches TRBD1 (5 bases). The CDR3 has 13 amino acids. V lost 3 bases, J lost 5 bases, and 11 bases lay in between. Germline loops: CDR1 SNHLY, CDR2 FYNNEI. The CDR3: CASSDNTGNEQYF. CDR3 DNA sequence: TGTGCCAGCAGTGACAATACAGGCAACGAGCAGTACTTC.

This rearrangement joins TRBV28 to TRBJ1-2; D unclear. CDR3 length: 16 residues. Germline lookup yields CDR1 MDHEN and CDR2 SYDVKM. The V end lost 1 base, the J end lost 4 bases, and 16 bases lay between the germline ends. The CDR3 coding sequence is TGTGCCAGCAGTTTATACTCTATTACAGTGTCCTATGGCTACACCTTC. This sequence encodes CASSLYSITVSYGYTF.

This chain connects TRBV6-5 to TRBJ1-2; D call uncertain. Trimming removed 7 bases at V and 3 bases at J, with 9 bases between. This CDR3 spans 12 amino acids. Germline CDR1 and CDR2: MNHEY and SVGAGI. This CDR3 reads CASTGGDYGYTF. DNA for the CDR3: TGTGCCAGCACAGGCGGGGACTATGGCTACACCTTC.

The chain recombines TRBV7-9 with TRBJ2-7; D not resolved. CDR3 size: 13 residues. The V gene's germline CDR1 is SEHNR and CDR2 FQNEAQ (reference sequence). V lost 1 base, J lost 3 bases, and 7 bases lay in between. DNA of the CDR3: TGTGCCAGCAGCTTAGGGGCAGACTACGAGCAGTACTTC. It is translated as CASSLGADYEQYF.

To note about this clone: The CDR3 does not end in the conserved phenylalanine or tryptophan, so this is likely a read error. The DNA is omitted, as the CDR3 cannot be located on it reliably, and the CDR3 follows TCRdb's listing. The CDR3 is CASTKEQARD. This chain joins TRBV5-1 and TRBJ1-2; the table assigns TRBD1, which was not confirmed against the DNA. Germline V CDR1 and CDR2: SGHRS, YFSETQ. The CDR3 sequence runs 10 residues, both termini included.

The chain employs TRBV7-3 and TRBJ1-2; D may be TRBD1 (5 bases). Trimming removed 1 base from V and 8 bases from J, with 11 bases in between. Germline V gene sequence: CDR1 SGHTA, CDR2 FQGTGA. CDR3 size: 13 residues. The DNA for the CDR3 is TGTGCCAGCAGCTTAAGGAGGGGTCAAGGCTACACCTTC. Its protein product is CASSLRRGQGYTF.

This clone was seen once. V usage is TRBV6-5 and J usage is TRBJ1-2, with 7 bases matching TRBD1. This CDR3 spans 13 amino acids. J was trimmed by 6 bases and V by 6 bases; bases with no gene match: 7. Germline values: CDR1 MNHEY, CDR2 SVGAGI. This chain's CDR3 is CASRFGQADGYTF. CDR3 in DNA: TGTGCCAGCAGGTTTGGACAGGCGGATGGCTACACCTTC.

CDR3 nucleotide sequence: TGTGCCAGCAGTTTTCCCGCGTATAGCAATCAGCCCCAGCATTTT. This codes for CASSFPAYSNQPQHF. J is TRBJ1-5 and V is TRBV28; the D is unclear. Germline loops: CDR1 MDHEN, CDR2 SYDVKM. The CDR3 length is 15 residues. The V and J ends lost 3 bases and 0 bases respectively, with 9 bases between them.

The chain employs TRBV29-1 and TRBJ2-7, with D possibly matching TRBD1 (6 bases). CDR3 length equals 12 residues. CDR1 is SQVTM and CDR2 is ANQGSEA in the germline V gene. V shed 6 bases and J shed 4 bases, with 13 bases lying between them. Written as DNA, the CDR3 is TGCAGCGTGAGAATCACAGGGTACGAGCAGTACTTC. Translation gives CSVRITGYEQYF.

The chain uses TRBV5-6 and TRBJ1-6; no reliable D call. Trimming removed 4 bases at V and 0 bases at J, with 11 bases between. The CDR3 covers 16 residues. The germline V gene encodes CDR1 SGHDT and CDR2 YYEEEE. CDR3 region: CASSRHGSSYNSPLHF. CDR3 bases: TGTGCCAGCAGCCGGCACGGGAGCTCCTATAATTCACCCCTCCACTTT.